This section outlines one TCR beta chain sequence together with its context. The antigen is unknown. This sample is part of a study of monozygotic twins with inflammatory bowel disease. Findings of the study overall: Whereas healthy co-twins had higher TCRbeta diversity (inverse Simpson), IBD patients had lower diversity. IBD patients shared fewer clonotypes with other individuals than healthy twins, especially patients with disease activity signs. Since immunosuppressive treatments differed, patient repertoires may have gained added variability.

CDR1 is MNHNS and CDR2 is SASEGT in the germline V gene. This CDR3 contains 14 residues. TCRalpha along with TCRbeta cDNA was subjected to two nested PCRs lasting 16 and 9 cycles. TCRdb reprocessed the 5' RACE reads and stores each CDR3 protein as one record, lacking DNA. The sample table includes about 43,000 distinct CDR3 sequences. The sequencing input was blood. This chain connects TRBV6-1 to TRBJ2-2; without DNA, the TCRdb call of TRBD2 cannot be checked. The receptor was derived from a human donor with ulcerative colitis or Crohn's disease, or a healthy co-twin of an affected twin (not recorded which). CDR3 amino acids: CASGGTSRDGELFF.